One sample yielded the 32 T cell receptor beta chains listed below, sequenced in a study of T-cell reconstitution after alpha-beta-depleted transplantation in children. The authors prepared the TCRbeta library with unique molecular identifiers. TCRdb reanalysed the PCR reads using MiXCR and keeps one entry per CDR3 protein. In the table there are under 75,000 distinct CDR3 sequences, roughly 10% of which are singletons. The specimen comprised PBMCs, sampled before TCRalphabeta/CD19-depleted stem cell transplant. These receptor sequences come from a boy aged 5-17 years with acute myeloid leukemia, due to receive a stem cell transplant.

The sample holds many counts of this clonotype. This chain links TRBV7-9 with TRBJ2-1; perhaps TRBD2 as D (6 bases). V gave up 3 bases and J gave up 9 bases, with 12 bases separating them. The CDR3 has 13 residues. In germline, CDR1 is SEHNR, CDR2 FQNEAQ (reference sequence). Written as DNA, the CDR3 is TGTGCCAGCAGCTTGGGCGGGGCAGGTGAGCAGTTCTTC. Protein sequence: CASSLGGAGEQFF.

This clonotype was observed at least ten times. The chain uses TRBV28 and TRBJ1-5, with TRBD1 identical over 8 bases. V shed 8 bases, J shed 2 bases, and the junction held 5 bases outside the gene matches. In germline, CDR1 is MDHEN, CDR2 SYDVKM. The length of the CDR3 is 14 residues. The CDR3 protein is CASQGAVGNQPQHF. CDR3 nucleotide sequence: TGTGCCAGCCAGGGGGCCGTAGGCAATCAGCCCCAGCATTTT.

The rearrangement uses TRBV5-4 and TRBJ1-5, with D perhaps matching TRBD1 (5 bases). Germline assignment: CDR1 SGHNT and CDR2 YYREEE (reference sequence). The V end was cut by 4 bases, the J end by 6 bases, with 17 bases between. The CDR3 spans 15 residues. DNA for the CDR3: TGTGCCAGCAGCCTTGGGCTGGTCGGGGCTCAGCCCCAGCATTTT. It codes for CASSLGLVGAQPQHF. The entire variable domain, with the rest obtained from reference TRBV5-4 and TRBJ1-5, is as follows: ETGVTQSPTHLIKTRGQQVTLRCSSQSGHNTVSWYQQALGQGPQFIFQYYREEENGRGNFPPRFSGLQFPNYSSELNVNALELDDSALYLCASSLGLVGAQPQHFGDGTRLSIL.

This clonotype was seen repeatedly, ten times or more. This sequence joins TRBV27 and TRBJ1-4; D might be TRBD1 (5 bases). Trimming took off 5 bases at V and 7 bases at J, with 17 bases between the two ends. The CDR3 runs 15 residues. Germline V CDR1 and CDR2: MNHEY, SMNVEV (reference sequence). The CDR3 region is CASSTTRRGAEKLFF. The DNA for the CDR3 is TGTGCCAGCAGTACTACTAGGAGAGGGGCTGAAAAACTGTTTTTT. The full variable domain, its missing parts supplied by reference TRBV27 and TRBJ1-4, is EAQVTQNPRYLITVTGKKLTVTCSQNMNHEYMSWYRQDPGLGLRQIYYSMNVEVTDKGDVPEGYKVSRKEKRNFPLILESPSPNQTSLYFCASSTTRRGAEKLFFGSGTQLSVL.

This clonotype has only one observation. With a much larger clone just one base away, this may be a read error. Here the CDR3 DNA reads TGTGCCAGCAGCGCAGGGACAGGGCTCAATCAGCCCCAGCATTTT. Amino acids: CASSAGTGLNQPQHF. The chain has TRBV5-6 and TRBJ1-5, with 9 bases lining up with TRBD1. This CDR3 has 15 amino acids. From germline, CDR1 is SGHDT and CDR2 YYEEEE. Germline trimming cut 4 bases from V and 3 bases from J; bases unmatched to any gene: 5.

This clonotype was seen repeatedly, ten times or more. The rearrangement links TRBV5-1 to TRBJ1-1; D perhaps matches TRBD1 (5 bases). This CDR3 has 14 residues. V lost 0 bases, J lost 6 bases, and 12 bases lay in between. Germline V CDR1 and CDR2: SGHRS, YFSETQ. The CDR3 loop reads CASSLEAGLAEAFF. As DNA, the CDR3 is TGCGCCAGCAGCTTGGAAGCAGGGCTTGCTGAAGCTTTCTTT.

This clonotype was detected ten times or more. V usage is TRBV3-1 and J usage is TRBJ2-1, with 8 bases identical to TRBD2. The J segment lost 0 bases and the V segment lost 1 base, leaving 2 bases of the junction unmatched. This CDR3 comprises 16 residues. Germline-derived CDR1 and CDR2 are LGHDT and YNNKEL (reference sequence). The CDR3 sequence is CASSQGGGSSYNEQFF. In DNA form, the CDR3 reads TGTGCCAGCAGCCAAGGCGGGGGGAGCTCCTACAATGAGCAGTTCTTC.

This clonotype was found many times. The chain uses TRBV20-1 and TRBJ1-3; D is undetermined. CDR1 and CDR2 from the germline V gene are DFQATT and SNEGSKA (reference sequence). CDR3 length equals 14 residues. With 0 bases removed from V and 6 bases from J, the gap between germline ends came to 12 bases. The CDR3 DNA reads as TGCAGTGCTAGAGATGTGAGAGGAACAAACACCATATATTTT. Protein sequence: CSARDVRGTNTIYF.

The chain recombines TRBV29-1 with TRBJ1-1, with TRBD1 as a possible D gene (5 bases). V was pared by 5 bases and J by 3 bases, with 13 bases between. The germline gives CDR1 SQVTM, CDR2 ANQGSEA. The CDR3 runs 13 residues. CDR3 in DNA: TGCAGCGTTCTTCGTGGGGGAGACACTGAAGCTTTCTTT. It specifies CSVLRGGDTEAFF. The complete variable domain, with remaining parts taken from reference TRBV29-1 and TRBJ1-1, reads SAVISQKPSRDICQRGTSLTIQCQVDSQVTMMFWYRQQPGQSLTLIATANQGSEATYESGFVIDKFPISRPNLTFSTLTVSNMSPEDSSIYLCSVLRGGDTEAFFGQGTRLTVV.

This clonotype was detected ten times or more. The rearrangement joins TRBV3-1 to TRBJ1-6; D gene unclear. The V end was cut by 4 bases, the J end by 8 bases, with 9 bases between. The CDR3 is 13 residues long. Germline CDR1 LGHDT, CDR2 YNNKEL (reference sequence). CDR3: CASSRTGDSPLHF. The CDR3 nucleotides are TGTGCCAGCAGCCGGACCGGGGATTCACCCCTCCACTTT.

This chain uses TRBV27 with TRBJ2-6, with TRBD2 identical over 8 bases. The germline CDR1 and CDR2 sequences are MNHEY and SMNVEV (reference sequence). The CDR3 is 16 amino acids. The junction had 4 bases not matched to a gene; V was cut back by 4 bases and J by 2 bases. CDR3 sequence (DNA): TGTGCCAGCAGTTCAGGACTAGCAGCTGGGGCCAACGTCCTGACTTTC. It is translated as CASSSGLAAGANVLTF. Full variable domain (missing parts from reference TRBV27 and TRBJ2-6): EAQVTQNPRYLITVTGKKLTVTCSQNMNHEYMSWYRQDPGLGLRQIYYSMNVEVTDKGDVPEGYKVSRKEKRNFPLILESPSPNQTSLYFCASSSGLAAGANVLTFGAGSRLTVL.

This clonotype showed up many times. The CDR3 bases are TGTGCCAGCAGCTATTTAGCGCTAGCGGGAAACACAGATACGCAGTATTTT. It translates to CASSYLALAGNTDTQYF. The chain couples TRBV6-5 to TRBJ2-3; TRBD2 matches 9 bases. The CDR3 spans 17 residues. Trimming took 6 bases from V and 2 from J; bases not matched to a gene: 12. The germline gives CDR1 MNHEY, CDR2 SVGAGI.

There are many counts of this clonotype. V is TRBV29-1 and J is TRBJ2-1, with 7 bases aligning to TRBD1. V was clipped by 7 bases and J by 7 bases; unmatched bases: 7. The CDR3 runs 12 residues. Germline CDR1 and CDR2: SQVTM and ANQGSEA. This CDR3 is CSEQTGTNEQFF. CDR3 nucleotides: TGCAGCGAACAGACAGGGACAAATGAGCAGTTCTTC.

This clonotype was seen repeatedly, ten times or more. V and J are TRBV12-3 or TRBV12-4 and TRBJ2-3, with 8 bases matching TRBD1. After removal of 6 bases from V and 5 bases from J, the junction contained 7 bases not matched to a gene. CDR3 length equals 14 residues. CDR3 loop: CASSPDRERDTQYF. CDR3 nucleotide sequence: TGTGCCAGCAGCCCGGACAGGGAGAGAGATACGCAGTATTTT.

This clonotype was seen at least ten times. The chain uses TRBV7-4 and TRBJ2-2, with 9 bases that match TRBD2. V lost 1 base and J lost 0; bases outside the gene matches: 18. The CDR3 has 22 amino acids. The germline CDR1 and CDR2 sequences are SGHVT and SQSDAQ. CDR3 sequence reads: CASSLVSLLAGIIKANTGELFF. The DNA of the CDR3 is TGTGCCAGCAGCTTAGTCTCTCTCCTAGCGGGGATTATCAAAGCGAACACCGGGGAGCTGTTTTTT. Using reference TRBV7-4 and TRBJ2-2 for the parts outside the CDR3, the full variable domain is GAGVSQSPRYKVAKRGRDVALRCDSISGHVTLYWYRQTLGQGSEVLTYSQSDAQRDKSGRPSGRFSAERPERSVSTLKIQRTEQGDSAVYLCASSLVSLLAGIIKANTGELFFGEGSRLTVL.

This clonotype was detected many times. The chain employs TRBV7-9 and TRBJ2-7, with D perhaps being TRBD1 or TRBD2 (5 bases each). This CDR3 is 13 amino acids long. Trimming cost V 6 bases and J 3 bases, with 12 bases left between them. Germline CDR1 reads SEHNR; CDR2 reads FQNEAQ (reference sequence). The CDR3 region has the DNA TGTGCCAGCAGGGGGGACGGTGGCTACGAGCAGTACGTC. Amino acids: CASRGDGGYEQYV.

This clonotype was observed a handful of times. This sequence joins TRBV7-3 and TRBJ2-2; TRBD2 agrees at 13 bases. Trimming at V came to 5 bases and at J to 3 bases, leaving 6 bases not matched to a gene. Germline CDR1 SGHTA, CDR2 FQGTGA. This CDR3 comprises 17 residues. The CDR3 loop is CASSPKGLAGYTGELFF. Here the CDR3 DNA reads TGTGCCAGCAGCCCCAAGGGACTAGCGGGATACACCGGGGAGCTGTTTTTT.

This clonotype was recorded many times. The chain recombines TRBV4-1 with TRBJ1-2, with D possibly TRBD1 on 6 matching bases. V lost 3 bases, J lost 2 bases, and 16 bases lay in between. The CDR3 covers 16 residues. Germline CDR1 is MGHRA and CDR2 is YSYEKL. The DNA of the CDR3 is TGCGCCAGCAGCCAGGGAGGACAGATTAAGAACTATGGCTACACCTTC. As protein: CASSQGGQIKNYGYTF.

This clonotype was observed many times. The chain joins TRBV6-6 to TRBJ2-7; unclear D gene. Germline CDR1 is MNHNY and CDR2 is SVGAGI (reference sequence). The CDR3 length is 13 residues. The V end was cut by 5 bases, the J end by 4 bases, with 12 bases between. Here the CDR3 DNA reads TGTGCCAGCAGTCCAAACGGACGGTACGAGCAGTACTTC. Translated, it gives CASSPNGRYEQYF.

In this sample, this clonotype turned up many times. The genes are TRBV20-1 and TRBJ2-2, with a possible D match to TRBD1 (5 bases). CDR3 length: 15 residues. Germline values: CDR1 DFQATT, CDR2 SNEGSKA (reference sequence). CDR3 protein: CSLPRVGPNTGELFF. The DNA of the CDR3 is TGCAGCCTGCCCAGGGTGGGTCCGAACACCGGGGAGCTGTTTTTT.

The table lists this clonotype with a few counts. The chain has TRBV18 and TRBJ1-1; 9 bases align to TRBD1. The V and J ends lost 1 base and 6 bases, in that order; junction bases with no gene match: 6. This CDR3 is built from 15 residues. Germline assignment: CDR1 KGHSH and CDR2 LQKENI. This chain's CDR3 is CASSPLLDRGSEAFF. CDR3 DNA sequence: TGTGCCAGCTCACCACTCCTAGACAGGGGGTCTGAAGCTTTCTTT.

At least ten counts were recorded for this clonotype. The V gene is TRBV7-2, the J gene TRBJ1-5; 7 positions agree with TRBD1. Trimming removed 4 bases from V and 3 bases from J; junction bases left unmatched: 3. CDR3 length: 14 amino acids. Per the germline V gene, CDR1 is SGHTA and CDR2 is FQGNSA. The CDR3 DNA sequence: TGTGCCAGCAGCTCACAGGGGAACAATCAGCCCCAGCATTTT. It codes for CASSSQGNNQPQHF.

The chain uses TRBV5-4 and TRBJ2-2, with 9 nucleotides matching TRBD2. V shed 5 bases and J 7 bases; nucleotides not matched to a gene: 12. Germline CDR1 reads SGHNT; CDR2 reads YYREEE (reference sequence). CDR3 size: 16 residues. The CDR3 region has the DNA TGTGCCAGCAGTTCAACTAGCGGGTCTTTGGGCGGGGAGCTGTTTTTT. It encodes CASSSTSGSLGGELFF.

The rearrangement uses TRBV20-1 and TRBJ2-2; D ambiguous. CDR1 is DFQATT and CDR2 is SNEGSKA in the germline V gene (reference sequence). The V end lost 5 bases, the J end lost 0 bases, and 7 bases lay between the germline ends. CDR3 size: 13 residues. CDR3 in DNA: TGCAGTGCTCTTTTAACGAACACCGGGGAGCTGTTTTTT. Translating gives CSALLTNTGELFF.

This clonotype was recorded at least ten times. The chain joins TRBV5-6 to TRBJ2-3; D unresolved. Deletions cut 2 bases from V and 0 bases from J, with 10 bases between. The CDR3 runs to 15 residues. Germline loops: CDR1 SGHDT, CDR2 YYEEEE. The CDR3 protein is CASSFVSYSTDTQYF. The CDR3 DNA reads TGTGCCAGCAGCTTTGTGAGCTACAGCACAGATACGCAGTATTTT.

This clonotype was found many times. The J gene is TRBJ2-7, the V gene TRBV20-1, with 8 bases aligning to TRBD1. J was trimmed by 0 bases and V by 0 bases; bases with no gene match: 4. In germline, CDR1 is DFQATT, CDR2 SNEGSKA (reference sequence). The CDR3 runs 15 residues. The chain's CDR3 is CSARDRQGFSYEQYF. Written as DNA, the CDR3 is TGCAGTGCTAGAGATCGACAGGGGTTCTCCTACGAGCAGTACTTC.

This clonotype was observed many times. The chain recombines TRBV7-7 with TRBJ2-3, with 10 bases fitting TRBD2. J gave up 6 bases and V 5 bases, and 11 bases lay outside the gene matches. Germline V CDR1 and CDR2: SSHAT, FNYEAQ (reference sequence). The CDR3 loop spans 16 amino acids. Here the CDR3 DNA reads TGTGCCAGCAGCCAGTATAGCGGGGGGACGCAGGATACGCAGTATTTT. The encoded protein is CASSQYSGGTQDTQYF.

This chain joins TRBV28 and TRBJ2-7; 8 nucleotides line up with TRBD2. The CDR3 has 15 amino acids. Per the germline V gene, CDR1 is MDHEN and CDR2 is SYDVKM. V trimming: 3 bases; J trimming: 4 bases; junction bases outside the gene matches: 8. CDR3 sequence: CASSFSGGGVYEQYV. In DNA form, the CDR3 reads TGTGCCAGCAGTTTCTCCGGGGGGGGGGTTTACGAGCAGTACGTC.

This clonotype was recorded at least ten times. V usage is TRBV3-1 and J usage is TRBJ2-1; 8 bases line up with TRBD2. CDR3 size: 15 residues. Germline V gene data show CDR1 as LGHDT and CDR2 as YNNKEL (reference sequence). After removal of 4 bases from V and 2 bases from J, the junction contained 4 bases not matched to a gene. The CDR3 region has the DNA TGTGCCAGCAGCCGGCGTAGCGGGGCCTACAATGAGCAGTTCTTC. Translation: CASSRRSGAYNEQFF.

This clonotype was counted many times. V gene TRBV4-2 combines with J gene TRBJ2-7; TRBD1 matches 8 bases. The germline V gene has CDR1 LGHNA and CDR2 YNFKEQ. There are 16 residues in the CDR3. V dropped 1 base and J dropped 2; count of bases not matched to a gene: 7. The CDR3 reads CASSQVPGQVTYEQYF. CDR3 nucleotides: TGTGCCAGCAGCCAAGTCCCGGGACAGGTCACCTACGAGCAGTACTTC.

This clonotype occurred many times. The chain uses TRBV27 and TRBJ1-4; a weak D match, TRBD1 (6 bases). V was trimmed by 4 bases and J by 5 bases, leaving 8 bases between them. The CDR3 is 13 residues long. Germline V gene data show CDR1 as MNHEY and CDR2 as SMNVEV (reference sequence). The CDR3 region has the DNA TGTGCCAGCAGTTGGACAGTGAATGAAAAACTGTTTTTT. Translating it yields CASSWTVNEKLFF.

This clonotype showed up many times. V gene TRBV5-1 combines with J gene TRBJ2-5; 7 nucleotides match TRBD1. This CDR3 is 13 amino acids long. From germline, CDR1 is SGHRS and CDR2 YFSETQ. Losses at the gene ends were 3 bases for V and 5 bases for J; bases not matched to a gene: 4. CDR3 loop: CASSSGQRETQYF. The CDR3 nucleotides read TGCGCCAGCAGCTCGGGACAGCGGGAGACCCAGTACTTC.